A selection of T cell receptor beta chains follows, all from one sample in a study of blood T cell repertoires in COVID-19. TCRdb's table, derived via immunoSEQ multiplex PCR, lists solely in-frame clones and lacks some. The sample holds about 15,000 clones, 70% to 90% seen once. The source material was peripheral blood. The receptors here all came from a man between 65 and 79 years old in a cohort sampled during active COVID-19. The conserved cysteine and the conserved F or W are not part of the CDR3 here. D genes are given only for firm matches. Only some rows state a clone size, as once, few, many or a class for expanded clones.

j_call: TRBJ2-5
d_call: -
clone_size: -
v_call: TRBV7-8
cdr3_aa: ASSMGAQETQY

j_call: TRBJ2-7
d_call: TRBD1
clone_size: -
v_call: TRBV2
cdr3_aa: ASRPGQGPYEQY

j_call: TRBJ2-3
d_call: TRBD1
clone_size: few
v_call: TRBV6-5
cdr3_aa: ASSPTGGVADTQY

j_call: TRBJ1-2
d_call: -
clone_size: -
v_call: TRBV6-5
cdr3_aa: ASRGRGGYT

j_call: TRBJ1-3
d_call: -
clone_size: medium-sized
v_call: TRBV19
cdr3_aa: ASTLSHSGNTIY

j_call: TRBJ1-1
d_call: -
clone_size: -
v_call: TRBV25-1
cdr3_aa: ASSGSNREAEAF

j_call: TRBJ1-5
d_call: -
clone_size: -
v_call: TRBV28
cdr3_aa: ASIRWGGNQPQH

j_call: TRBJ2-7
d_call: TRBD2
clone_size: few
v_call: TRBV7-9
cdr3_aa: ASSSTELTSGTVSYEQY

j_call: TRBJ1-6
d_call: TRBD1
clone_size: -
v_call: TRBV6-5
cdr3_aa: ASSWGQGNSPLH

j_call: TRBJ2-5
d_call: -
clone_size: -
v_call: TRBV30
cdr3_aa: AWSVLRQQETQY

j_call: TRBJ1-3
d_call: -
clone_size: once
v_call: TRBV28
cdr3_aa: ASSLQVLGNTIY

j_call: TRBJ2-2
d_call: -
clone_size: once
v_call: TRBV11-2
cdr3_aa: ASSLRRAGELF

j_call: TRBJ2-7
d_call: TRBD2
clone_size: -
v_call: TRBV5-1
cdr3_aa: ASRGGAGVGYEQY

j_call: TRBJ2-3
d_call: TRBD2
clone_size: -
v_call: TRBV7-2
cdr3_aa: ASSLSYGAGGPQDTQY

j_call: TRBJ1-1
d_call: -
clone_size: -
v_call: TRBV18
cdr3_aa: ASSPRALGTEAF

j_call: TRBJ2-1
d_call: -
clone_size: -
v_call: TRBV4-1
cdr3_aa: ASSQGVYNEQF

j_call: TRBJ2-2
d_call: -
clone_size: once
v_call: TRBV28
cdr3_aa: ASTPGILDTGELF

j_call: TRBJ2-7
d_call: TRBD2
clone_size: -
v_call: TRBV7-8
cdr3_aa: ASSPTGSGRSNEQY

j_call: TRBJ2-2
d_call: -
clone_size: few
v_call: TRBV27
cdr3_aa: ASSLTGTNTGELF